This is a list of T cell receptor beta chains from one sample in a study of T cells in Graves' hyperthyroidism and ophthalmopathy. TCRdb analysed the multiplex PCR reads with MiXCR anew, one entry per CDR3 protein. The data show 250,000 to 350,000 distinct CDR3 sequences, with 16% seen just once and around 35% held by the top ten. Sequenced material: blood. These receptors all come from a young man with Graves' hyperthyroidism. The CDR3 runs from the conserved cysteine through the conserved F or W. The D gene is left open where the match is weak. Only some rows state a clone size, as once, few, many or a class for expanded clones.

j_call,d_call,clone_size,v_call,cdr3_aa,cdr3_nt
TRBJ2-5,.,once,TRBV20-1,CSAPGDPIEETQYF,TGCAGTGCGCCCGGAGACCCAATCGAGGAGACCCAGTACTTC
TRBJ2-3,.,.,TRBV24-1,CATSDSGLGADTQYF,TGTGCCACCAGTGATTCTGGCTTGGGGGCAGATACGCAGTATTTT
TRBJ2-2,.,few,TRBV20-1,CSAGAGDTNTGELFF,TGCAGTGCTGGGGCTGGGGATACGAACACCGGGGAGCTGTTTTTT
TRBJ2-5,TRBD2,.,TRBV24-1,CATSDPGLAVQETQYF,TGTGCCACCAGTGATCCGGGACTAGCGGTGCAAGAGACCCAGTACTTC
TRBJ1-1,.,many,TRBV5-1,CASSLTATEAFF,TGCGCCAGCAGCTTGACAGCCACTGAAGCTTTCTTT
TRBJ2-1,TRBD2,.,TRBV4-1,CASSGRGRSYNEQFF,TGCGCCAGCAGCGGCCGCGGGAGGTCCTACAATGAGCAGTTCTTC
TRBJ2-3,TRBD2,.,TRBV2,CASSEVELAGADTQYF,TGTGCCAGCAGTGAAGTGGAACTAGCGGGAGCAGATACGCAGTATTTT
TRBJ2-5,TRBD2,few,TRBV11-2,CASSSYGTSGGQHF,TGTGCCAGCAGCTCATATGGGACTAGCGGGGGCCAGCACTTC
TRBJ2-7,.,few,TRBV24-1,CATSDTDSSYEQYF,TGTGCCACCAGTGACACGGACTCATCCTACGAGCAGTACTTC
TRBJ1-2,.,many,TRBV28,CASSSIAPGQNYGYTF,TGTGCCAGCAGCTCCATCGCACCCGGACAGAACTATGGCTACACCTTC
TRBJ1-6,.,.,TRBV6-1,CASSGIGPPLHF,TGTGCCAGCAGTGGGATAGGCCCACCCCTCCACTTT
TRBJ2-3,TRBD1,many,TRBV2,CASSDDGTGANTQYF,TGTGCCAGCAGTGACGACGGGACAGGAGCTAATACGCAGTATTTT
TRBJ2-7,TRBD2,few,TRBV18,CASSPNSGRGSYEQYF,TGTGCCAGCTCACCAAATAGCGGGCGTGGTTCCTACGAGCAGTACTTC
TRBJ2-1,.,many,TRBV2,CASSVYNEQFF,TGTGCCAGCAGCGTATACAATGAGCAGTTCTTC
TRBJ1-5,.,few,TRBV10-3,CAISDSGRGNQPQHF,TGTGCCATCAGTGACTCTGGGCGAGGCAATCAGCCCCAGCATTTT
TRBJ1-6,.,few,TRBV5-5,CASAPQESPLHF,TGTGCCAGCGCCCCTCAAGAATCACCCCTCCACTTT
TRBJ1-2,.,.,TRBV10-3,CAISESGGYGYTF,TGTGCCATCAGTGAGTCGGGGGGTTATGGCTACACCTTC
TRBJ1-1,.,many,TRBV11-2,CASSLLNTEAFF,TGTGCCAGCAGCTTACTGAACACTGAAGCTTTCTTT
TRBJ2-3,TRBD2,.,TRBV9,CASTPGTSGRGGTDTQYF,TGTGCCAGCACTCCCGGGACTAGCGGGAGAGGGGGCACAGATACGCAGTATTTT
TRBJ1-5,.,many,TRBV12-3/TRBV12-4,CASSTDGTGAQHF,TGTGCCAGCAGTACCGACGGGACGGGGGCCCAGCATTTT
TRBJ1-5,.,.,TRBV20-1,CSASPVGRGPQHF,TGCAGTGCTAGCCCAGTGGGGCGAGGGCCCCAGCATTTT
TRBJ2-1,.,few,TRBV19,CASSTLAPAYNEQFF,TGTGCCAGTAGTACACTAGCCCCGGCCTACAATGAGCAGTTCTTC
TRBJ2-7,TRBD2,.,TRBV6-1,CASRTSGFRSYEQYF,TGTGCCAGCAGGACTAGCGGGTTTCGGTCCTACGAGCAGTACTTC
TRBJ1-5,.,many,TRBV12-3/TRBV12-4,CASSLSTQPGHLDQPQHF,TGTGCCAGCAGTTTATCCACCCAACCGGGACACCTCGATCAGCCCCAGCATTTT
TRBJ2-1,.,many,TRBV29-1,CSVVPRAGGDNEQFF,TGCAGCGTTGTCCCAAGAGCGGGTGGAGACAATGAGCAGTTCTTC
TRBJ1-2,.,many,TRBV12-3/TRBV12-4,CASSLSGTSYGYTF,TGTGCCAGCAGTTTAAGCGGGACGAGCTATGGCTACACCTTC
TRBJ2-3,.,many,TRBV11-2,CASSSSLAGTDTQYF,TGTGCCAGCAGCTCCTCCTTAGCGGGCACAGATACGCAGTATTTT
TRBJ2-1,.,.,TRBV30,CAWSSGHRVYNEQFF,TGTGCCTGGAGTAGCGGACACCGAGTCTACAATGAGCAGTTCTTC
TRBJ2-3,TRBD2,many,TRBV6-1,CASSWTSGSGTDTQYF,TGTGCCAGCAGTTGGACTAGCGGGAGTGGGACAGATACGCAGTATTTT
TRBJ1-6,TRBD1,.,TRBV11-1,CASTEGAGNSPLHF,TGTGCCAGCACCGAGGGGGCTGGGAATTCACCCCTCCACTTT
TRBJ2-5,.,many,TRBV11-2,CASSLQIQETQYF,TGTGCCAGCAGCTTACAGATCCAAGAGACCCAGTACTTC
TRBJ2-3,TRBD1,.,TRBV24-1,CATSDLQTEQGTDTQYF,TGTGCCACCAGTGATTTACAAACCGAACAGGGGACAGATACGCAGTATTTT
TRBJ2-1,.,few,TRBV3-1,CASSPSGGSSYNEQFF,TGTGCCAGCAGCCCCTCTGGGGGGAGCTCCTACAATGAGCAGTTCTTC
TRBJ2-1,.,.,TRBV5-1,CASSPQGGQNEQFF,TGCGCCAGCAGCCCCCAGGGCGGGCAAAATGAGCAGTTCTTC
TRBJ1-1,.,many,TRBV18,CASSPWRDTEAFF,TGTGCCAGCTCACCATGGAGGGACACTGAAGCTTTCTTT
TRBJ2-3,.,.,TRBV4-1,CASSREQADTQYF,TGCGCCAGCAGCCGGGAGCAAGCCGATACGCAGTATTTT
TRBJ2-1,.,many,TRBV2,CASEKVNEQFF,TGTGCCAGCGAGAAAGTTAATGAGCAGTTCTTC
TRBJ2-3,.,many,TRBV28,CASSPPSGRLTDTQYF,TGTGCCAGCAGCCCTCCCTCCGGCAGACTCACAGATACGCAGTATTTT
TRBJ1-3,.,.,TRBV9,CASSVGVGNSGNTIYF,TGTGCCAGCAGCGTGGGCGTAGGGAACTCTGGAAACACCATATATTTT
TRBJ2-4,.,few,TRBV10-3,CAIGEGGRLNIQYF,TGTGCCATCGGAGAGGGTGGCAGGCTAAACATTCAGTACTTC
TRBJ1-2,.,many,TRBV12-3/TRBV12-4,CASSLQWGDGYTF,TGTGCCAGCAGTCTACAATGGGGGGATGGCTACACCTTC
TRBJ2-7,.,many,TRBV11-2,CASSFDSTSAKQYF,TGTGCCAGCAGTTTCGACAGCACCTCGGCCAAGCAGTACTTC
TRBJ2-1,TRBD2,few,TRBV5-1,CASSTTSGGSSYNEQFF,TGCGCCAGCAGCACGACTAGCGGGGGAAGCTCCTACAATGAGCAGTTCTTC
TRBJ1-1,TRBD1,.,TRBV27,CASRSQGGPTEAFF,TGTGCCAGCAGGTCCCAGGGGGGGCCCACTGAAGCTTTCTTT
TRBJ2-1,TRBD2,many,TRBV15,CATSRELAKLYNEQFF,TGTGCCACCAGCAGGGAACTAGCGAAGCTCTACAATGAGCAGTTCTTC
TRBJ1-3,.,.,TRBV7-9,CVSSLIGRHSGNTIYF,TGTGTCAGCAGCTTAATCGGACGGCACTCTGGAAACACCATATATTTT
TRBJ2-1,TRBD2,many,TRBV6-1,CASSLQGVGLAFTYNEQFF,TGTGCCAGCAGTCTACAAGGGGTGGGACTAGCGTTTACCTACAATGAGCAGTTCTTC